Shown below are 2 T cell receptor beta chains from a single sample sequenced in a study of response to subunit inactivated influenza vaccine. TCRdb re-derived calls from the RT-PCR reads in MiXCR, one entry per CDR3 protein. The sample contains around 320,000 distinct CDR3 sequences, 22% of which appear only once. The sequencing used PBMCs from blood, collected about 20 months after vaccination. The receptors stem from a man aged 50 to 69 who received an inactivated influenza vaccine.

This chain connects TRBV25-1 to TRBJ1-1; the D gene is possibly TRBD1 (5 bases). This CDR3 is 14 amino acids long. V dropped 1 base and J dropped 4 bases, with 10 bases sitting between them. The germline gives CDR1 MGHDK, CDR2 SYGVNS. The CDR3 region has the DNA TGTGCCAGCAGTGAATGGCAAGGGACCACTGAAGCTTTCTTT. Its protein is CASSEWQGTTEAFF.

This rearrangement joins TRBV20-1 to TRBJ2-5; D might be TRBD2 (8 bases). Germline V gene data show CDR1 as DFQATT and CDR2 as SNEGSKA (reference sequence). The CDR3 has 15 residues. Trimming took off 5 bases at V and 5 bases at J, with 21 bases between the two ends. CDR3 sequence: CSAQDGTAGVETQYF. Here the CDR3 DNA reads TGCAGTGCTCAGGACGGGACAGCGGGGGTTGAGACCCAGTACTTC.